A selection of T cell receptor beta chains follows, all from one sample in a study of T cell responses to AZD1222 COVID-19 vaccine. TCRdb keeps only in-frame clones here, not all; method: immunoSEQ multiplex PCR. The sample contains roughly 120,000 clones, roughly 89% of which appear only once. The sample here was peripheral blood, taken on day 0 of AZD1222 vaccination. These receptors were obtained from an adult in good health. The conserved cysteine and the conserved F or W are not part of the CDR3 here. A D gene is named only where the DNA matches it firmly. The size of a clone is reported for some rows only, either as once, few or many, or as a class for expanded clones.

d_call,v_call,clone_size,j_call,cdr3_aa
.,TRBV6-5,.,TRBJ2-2,ASSYNGLHTGELF
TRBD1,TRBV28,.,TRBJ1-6,ASSPRQGDSPLH
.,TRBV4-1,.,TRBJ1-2,ASSLDWGGTYGYT
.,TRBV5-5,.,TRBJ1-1,ASRTYPGEDTEAF
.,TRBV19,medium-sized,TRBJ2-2,ASSIGGVGELF
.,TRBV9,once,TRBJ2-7,ASSVGPDSSYEQY
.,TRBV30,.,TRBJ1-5,AWSFAGSNQPQH
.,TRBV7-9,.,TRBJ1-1,ASSSYRTENTEAF
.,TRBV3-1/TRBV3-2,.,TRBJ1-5,ASSQESVVSLNQPQH
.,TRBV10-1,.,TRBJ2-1,ASSETDLNEQF
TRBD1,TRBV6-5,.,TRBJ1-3,ASSYHRDRGYTIY
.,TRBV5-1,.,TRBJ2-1,ASSLVGASYNEQF
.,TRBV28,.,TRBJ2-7,ASTGQEIAYEQY
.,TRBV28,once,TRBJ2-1,ASRGVDEQF
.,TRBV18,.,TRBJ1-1,ASSPQRGETEAF
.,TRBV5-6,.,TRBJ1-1,ASSPGVFNTEAF
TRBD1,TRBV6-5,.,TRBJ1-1,ASRKDRAEAF
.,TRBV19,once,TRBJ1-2,ASKVGQPNYGYT
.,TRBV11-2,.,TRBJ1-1,ASSLESQSTAF
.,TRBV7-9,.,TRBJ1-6,ASSLGGSYNSPLH
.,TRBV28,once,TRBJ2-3,ASSLSGDPDTQY
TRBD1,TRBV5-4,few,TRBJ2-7,ASSPDRENEQY
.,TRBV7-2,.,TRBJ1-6,ASSPAGGGYSPLH
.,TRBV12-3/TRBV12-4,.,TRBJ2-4,ASSLAGGAGKY
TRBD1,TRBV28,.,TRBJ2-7,ASSLSDRGDEQY
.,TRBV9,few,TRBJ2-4,ASSVDPGHRGQY
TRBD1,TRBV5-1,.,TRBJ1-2,ASSATGGRNYGYT
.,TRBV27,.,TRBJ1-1,ASSFRWDTEAF
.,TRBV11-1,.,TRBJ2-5,ASTSLTTAQETQY
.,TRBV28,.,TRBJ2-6,ASSSSQGRGVLT
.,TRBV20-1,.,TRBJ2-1,SARFNEQF
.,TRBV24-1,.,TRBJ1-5,ATSALGQPQH
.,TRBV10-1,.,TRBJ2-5,ASSESDTVETQY
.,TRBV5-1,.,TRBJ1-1,ASTLGGHGAEAF
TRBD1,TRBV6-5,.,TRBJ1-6,ASSRDRGLSPLH
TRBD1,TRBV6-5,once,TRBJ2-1,ASGALGTGQDEQF
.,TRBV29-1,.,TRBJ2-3,SVRGEGLTDTQY
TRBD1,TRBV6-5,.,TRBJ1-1,ASSYRQGTEAF
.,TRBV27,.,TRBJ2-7,ASSFGIMGNEQY
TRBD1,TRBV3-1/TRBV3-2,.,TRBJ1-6,ASSLGTDSPLH
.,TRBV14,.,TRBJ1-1,ASSQGPGTEAF
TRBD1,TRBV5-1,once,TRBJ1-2,ASSRNRDSYGYT
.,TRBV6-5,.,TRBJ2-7,ASSYGRTYEQY
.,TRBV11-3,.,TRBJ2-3,ASSIGPLAPTQY
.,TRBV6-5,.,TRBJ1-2,ASSYGGPNYGYT
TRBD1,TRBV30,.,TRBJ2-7,AWATGGAYEQY
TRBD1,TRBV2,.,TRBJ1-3,ASSYDRGGNTIY
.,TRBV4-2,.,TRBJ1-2,ASSQRTDTGSLRGYT
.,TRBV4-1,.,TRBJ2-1,ASSQTEVRGEEQF
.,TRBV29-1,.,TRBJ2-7,SVVTDSYEQY
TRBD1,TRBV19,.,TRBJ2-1,ASRGQGSYNEQF
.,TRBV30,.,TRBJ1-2,ALQVDGYT